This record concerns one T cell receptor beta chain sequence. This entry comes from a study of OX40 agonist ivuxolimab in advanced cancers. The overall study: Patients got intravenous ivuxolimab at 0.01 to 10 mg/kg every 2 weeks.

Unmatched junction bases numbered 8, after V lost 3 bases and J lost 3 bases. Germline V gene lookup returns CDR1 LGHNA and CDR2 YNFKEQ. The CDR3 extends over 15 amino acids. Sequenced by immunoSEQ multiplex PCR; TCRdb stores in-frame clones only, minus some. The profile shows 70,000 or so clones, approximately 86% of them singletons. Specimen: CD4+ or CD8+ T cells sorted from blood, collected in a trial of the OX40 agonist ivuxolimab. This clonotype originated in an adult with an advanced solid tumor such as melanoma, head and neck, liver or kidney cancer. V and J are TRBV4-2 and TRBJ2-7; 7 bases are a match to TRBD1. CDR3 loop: CASSHGQEPFYEQYF. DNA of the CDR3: TGTGCCAGCAGCCACGGACAGGAACCTTTCTACGAGCAGTACTTC.